This entry concerns a single T cell receptor beta chain. The antigen remains unidentified. This sample stems from a study of shared clonotypes between healthy human individuals. Study results and limitations: Between a handful of donors, naive CD4 clonotypes were shared at a level of around 4.8%.

The CDR3 is 15 amino acids. Germline V gene data show CDR1 as LGHNA and CDR2 as YNFKEQ. Trimming stripped 1 base from V and 0 bases from J, with 9 bases between. Sequencing used immunoSEQ multiplex PCR; TCRdb keeps in-frame clones, though not all of them. The sample includes around 700,000 clones, roughly 72% of them seen just once. The genes are TRBV4-2 and TRBJ2-5; D assignment may be TRBD1 or TRBD2 (5 bases each). This TCR was sampled from a young woman in good health. Specimen: memory CD4+ T cells sorted from blood. The subset here: CD45RA-negative fraction. CDR3 sequence reads: CASSQGWGNQETQYF. The CDR3 nucleotides are TGTGCCAGCAGCCAAGGATGGGGGAACCAAGAGACCCAGTACTTC.